The next 29 T cell receptor beta chains were all read from a single sample in a study of metastatic and nonmetastatic thyroid tumors. TCRdb ran MiXCR on the PCR reads. The sample contains around 34,000 clones, about a sixth of which appear only once. Not a single patient had been given any form of treatment at any point before undergoing thyroid surgery. The specimen sequenced was blood. The origin of the receptors is a female donor with papillary thyroid cancer or a benign thyroid nodule (not recorded which). Some clones in this sample may be carry-over from other donors' samples.

This clone was counted ten times or more. The chain links TRBV12-5 to TRBJ2-7; 8 nucleotides line up with TRBD2. V lost 1 base to trimming and J lost 6 bases; unmatched junction nucleotides: 11. This CDR3 comprises 16 residues. The germline CDR1 and CDR2 sequences are LGHNT and FRNRAP. The CDR3 loop reads CASGLASTSGTSEQYF. DNA for the CDR3: TGTGCTAGTGGTTTGGCCTCAACTTCCGGGACTAGCGAGCAGTACTTC.

The chain has TRBV20-1 and TRBJ2-1, with no clear D. Germline CDR1 DFQATT, CDR2 SNEGSKA (reference sequence). The CDR3 length is 15 residues. Trimming cost V 3 bases and J 4 bases, with 16 bases left between them. CDR3: CSASGLETYYNEQFF. The DNA for the CDR3 is TGCAGTGCTAGTGGCTTGGAGACTTATTACAATGAGCAGTTCTTC.

This clone turned up a few times. Germline is not matched at one junction end, which may reflect a read error. The rearrangement uses TRBV28 and TRBJ1-2; D unresolved. The CDR3 runs to 13 residues. Germline CDR1 and CDR2: MDHEN and SYDVKM. The CDR3 nucleotides are TGTGCCAGCATTTTATACCCTGGGTATGGCTACACCTTC. This translates into CASILYPGYGYTF.

This clone has just one count. The chain employs TRBV12-3 or TRBV12-4 and TRBJ2-3; TRBD1 is a possible D gene (5 bases). Deletions cut 3 bases from V and 6 bases from J, with 22 bases between. CDR3 length equals 17 residues. The CDR3, as DNA: TGTGCCAGCAGTTTCCAGATCCGCACAGGCCGTGGGGATACGCAGTATTTT. Protein product: CASSFQIRTGRGDTQYF.

The rearrangement joins TRBV5-1 to TRBJ2-1, with D possibly being TRBD1 (5 bases). Trimming left V 2 bases short and J 8 bases short, with 14 bases between. The CDR3 contains 14 residues. Per germline, CDR1 SGHRS and CDR2 YFSETQ. CDR3 loop: CASSFMDVRDEQFF. The CDR3 DNA follows: TGCGCCAGCAGCTTTATGGACGTCAGGGATGAGCAGTTCTTC.

In its sample, this clone was seen a few times. The chain is built from TRBV4-1 and TRBJ2-3; 13 nucleotides agree with TRBD2. Germline CDR1 reads MGHRA; CDR2 reads YSYEKL. Trimming at V came to 1 base and at J to 0 bases, leaving 4 bases not matched to a gene. This CDR3 is built from 18 residues. The CDR3 here is CASSQARLAGGSTDTQYF. DNA for the CDR3: TGCGCCAGCAGCCAAGCCCGACTAGCGGGGGGTAGCACAGATACGCAGTATTTT.

This clone was found many times. The chain recombines TRBV28 with TRBJ2-2, with D possibly matching TRBD2 (6 bases). The V gene lost 2 bases and the J gene lost 5 bases, with 21 bases spanning the gap. Germline CDR1 MDHEN, CDR2 SYDVKM. The CDR3 sequence is 18 residues long. The CDR3 is CASSLPRLAPTGTGELFF. The CDR3 region has the DNA TGTGCCAGCAGTTTACCTCGGCTAGCGCCGACGGGGACCGGGGAGCTGTTTTTT.

In regard to this clone: An end of the junction does not agree with germline; a read error may underlie this. This chain uses TRBV5-1 with TRBJ2-2; a possible D gene is TRBD2 (6 bases). This CDR3 contains 16 residues. Germline CDR1 SGHRS, CDR2 YFSETQ. The CDR3 loop is CASSLSAGWIAGELFF. The CDR3 nucleotides are TGTGCCAGCAGCTTGAGTGCGGGATGGATTGCCGGGGAGCTGTTTTTT.

The table lists this clone with many counts. V gene TRBV5-6 combines with J gene TRBJ2-7; TRBD2 matches 9 bases. The V gene's germline CDR1 is SGHDT and CDR2 YYEEEE. The ends lost 6 bases at V and 3 bases at J; junction bases unmatched: 10. The length of the CDR3 is 15 residues. For the CDR3, the DNA is TGTGCCAGCAACCTATATAGCGGGAGAAACTACGAGCAGTACTTC. Protein product: CASNLYSGRNYEQYF.

This clone occurred many times. V usage is TRBV5-4 and J usage is TRBJ2-1; D is possibly TRBD2 (6 bases). The V gene's germline CDR1 is SGHNT and CDR2 YYREEE (reference sequence). V lost 4 bases and J 2 bases, leaving 13 bases between the germline ends. The CDR3 covers 15 residues. The CDR3 nucleotides read TGTGCCAGCAGCATTCGGACTATTACCTACAATGAGCAGTTCTTC. Protein: CASSIRTITYNEQFF.

There are many counts of this clone. The V and J genes are TRBV28 and TRBJ1-1; D not resolved. The CDR3 sequence is 10 residues long. Trimming shortened V by 6 bases and J by 4 bases, and 3 bases separated the two germline ends. The germline gives CDR1 MDHEN, CDR2 SYDVKM. The CDR3 nucleotides are TGTGCCAGCAGGAGCACTGAAGCTTTCTTT. Protein: CASRSTEAFF.

The genes are TRBV6-1 and TRBJ2-7; no firm D call. With 2 bases removed from V and 0 bases from J, the gap between germline ends came to 11 bases. Germline CDR1 and CDR2: MNHNS and SASEGT. The CDR3 length is 15 residues. The CDR3 here is CASSELCVASYEQYF. Here the CDR3 DNA reads TGTGCCAGCAGTGAATTGTGCGTGGCCTCCTACGAGCAGTACTTC.

For this clone: Sequence at one end of the junction differs from germline and may be a read error. The J gene is TRBJ2-7, the V gene TRBV2; D may be TRBD1 (6 bases). CDR3 size: 13 residues. Germline CDR1 and CDR2: SNHLY and FYNNEI. The CDR3 DNA follows: TGTGCCAGCAGTAGCCGGGACATCTACGAGCAATACTTC. It translates to CASSSRDIYEQYF.

This clone has more than one count but fewer than ten. The chain combines TRBV28 with TRBJ2-7; no clear D gene. Germline assignment: CDR1 MDHEN and CDR2 SYDVKM. Trimming took off 10 bases at V and 1 base at J, with 11 bases between the two ends. This CDR3 spans 12 amino acids. For the CDR3, the DNA is TGTGCCACCCGACATTCTTCCTACGAGCAGTACTTC. Translating it yields CATRHSSYEQYF. Full variable domain (outside the CDR3, taken from reference TRBV28 and TRBJ2-7): DVKVTQSSRYLVKRTGEKVFLECVQDMDHENMFWYRQDPGLGLRLIYFSYDVKMKEKGDIPEGYSVSREKKERFSLILESASTNQTSMYLCATRHSSYEQYFGPGTRLTVT.

This clone turned up a few times. This chain links TRBV6-2 or TRBV6-3 with TRBJ1-6; 8 bases are a match to TRBD1. The V gene's germline CDR1 is MNHEY and CDR2 SVGEGT. The CDR3 covers 19 residues. The V and J ends lost 6 bases and 7 bases, in that order; junction bases with no gene match: 20. The CDR3 DNA reads TGTGCCAGCAGACGGGGGACAGGAGGCACCACCTCTGGAAATTCACCCCTCCACTTT. It yields the protein CASRRGTGGTTSGNSPLHF.

This clone occurred many times. A much more abundant neighbour one base away suggests this may be a read error. The chain has TRBV14 and TRBJ2-6, with 7 bases matching TRBD2. The J segment lost 4 bases and the V segment lost 3 bases, leaving 12 bases of the junction unmatched. The CDR3 consists of 18 residues. The V gene's germline CDR1 is SGHDN and CDR2 FVKESK. The CDR3 loop reads CASSQLWDYLKGANVLTF. The CDR3 nucleotides are TGTGCCAGCAGCCAGCTCTGGGACTACCTCAAGGGGGCCAACGTCCTGACTTTC.

This clone occurred many times. V is TRBV9 and J is TRBJ2-1; TRBD2 matches 10 bases. CDR3 size: 15 residues. Germline CDR1 SGDLS, CDR2 YYNGEE. The J segment lost 9 bases and the V segment lost 3 bases, leaving 9 bases of the junction unmatched. In DNA, the CDR3 is TGTGCCAGCAGCGCCCCAGCGGGAGGGCCGGGTGAGCAGTTCTTC. The encoded protein is CASSAPAGGPGEQFF.

This chain uses TRBV27 with TRBJ2-1; possible D gene TRBD2, 5 bases. Looked up from germline, CDR1 is MNHEY and CDR2 is SMNVEV (reference sequence). This CDR3 comprises 19 residues. Trimming shortened V by 7 bases and J by 4 bases, and 29 bases separated the two germline ends. The CDR3 DNA reads TGTGCCAGCATTTACGAATCCCCCGCTACTAGGTTCCTTTACAATGAGCAGTTCTTC. Protein: CASIYESPATRFLYNEQFF.

This clone has a count of ten or more. In DNA form, the CDR3 reads TGTGCCAGCAGTTGGACAGGACGGTACGAGCAGTACTTC. It codes for CASSWTGRYEQYF. The V call is TRBV6-1, the J call TRBJ2-7; TRBD1 matches at 7 bases. Germline V gives CDR1 MNHNS, CDR2 SASEGT. The CDR3 runs 13 residues. Trimming at V came to 5 bases and at J to 4 bases, leaving 5 bases not matched to a gene.

This clone was observed at least ten times. The CDR3 coding sequence is TGCAGTGCTAGGCCCAGGACCTACGAGCAGTACTTC. It is translated as CSARPRTYEQYF. The chain couples TRBV20-1 to TRBJ2-7, with D hard to call. The CDR3 covers 12 residues. Germline lookup yields CDR1 DFQATT and CDR2 SNEGSKA (reference sequence). V was shortened by 3 bases and J by 2 bases, with 8 bases between the two germline ends.

This clone has a count of ten or more. In DNA, the CDR3 is TGTGCCAGCAGTGAAGAAGGGTACCGCTTAGGACAGGGGCTCGGCTACACCTTC. Amino acids: CASSEEGYRLGQGLGYTF. The J gene is TRBJ1-2, the V gene TRBV6-1, with 9 bases identical to TRBD1. With V trimmed by 1 base and J by 8 bases, 17 bases remained unmatched. The CDR3 is made up of 18 amino acids. Germline CDR1 MNHNS, CDR2 SASEGT.

This clone is labeled as medium-sized. The chain carries TRBV6-5 and TRBJ2-7; D is possibly TRBD1 or TRBD2 (5 bases each). Trimming stripped 0 bases from V and 5 bases from J, with 17 bases between. From germline, CDR1 is MNHEY and CDR2 SVGAGI. The CDR3 is 16 amino acids. The CDR3 DNA sequence: TGTGCCAGCAGTTACTCGATGAGGCCAGGGAGACACGAGCAGTACTTC. Its translation: CASSYSMRPGRHEQYF.

This clone was recorded many times. V gene TRBV6-2 or TRBV6-3 combines with J gene TRBJ2-1; 8 bases match TRBD2. Germline V CDR1 and CDR2: MNHEY, SVGEGT. This CDR3 has 14 residues. V was pared by 5 bases and J by 4 bases, with 4 bases of the junction left unmatched. The CDR3 reads CASSAGGAYNEQFF. Written as DNA, the CDR3 is TGTGCCAGCAGTGCGGGGGGCGCGTACAATGAGCAGTTCTTC.

This clone rates as medium-sized. V usage is TRBV6-5 and J usage is TRBJ2-1, with D tentatively TRBD2 (5 bases). V shed 0 bases and J shed 0 bases, with 15 bases lying between them. The length of the CDR3 is 18 residues. Germline V gene lookup returns CDR1 MNHEY and CDR2 SVGAGI. CDR3 protein: CASSYSPTSGSSYNEQFF. The CDR3 nucleotides read TGTGCCAGCAGTTACTCTCCTACGAGCGGAAGCTCCTACAATGAGCAGTTCTTC.

This clone was counted at least ten times. The chain recombines TRBV28 with TRBJ2-6; 7 nucleotides match TRBD2. V lost 4 bases and J lost 0; bases outside the gene matches: 3. The germline gives CDR1 MDHEN, CDR2 SYDVKM. The length of the CDR3 is 16 residues. CDR3: CASSSGGFSGANVLTF. The CDR3 region has the DNA TGTGCCAGCAGTTCCGGGGGGTTCTCTGGGGCCAACGTCCTGACTTTC. Filled out from reference TRBV28 and TRBJ2-6, the complete variable domain reads DVKVTQSSRYLVKRTGEKVFLECVQDMDHENMFWYRQDPGLGLRLIYFSYDVKMKEKGDIPEGYSVSREKKERFSLILESASTNQTSMYLCASSSGGFSGANVLTFGAGSRLTVL.

This clone was seen many times. This chain connects TRBV5-5 to TRBJ2-7; TRBD1 matches 7 bases. The CDR3 is made up of 14 amino acids. Germline CDR1 and CDR2: SGHKS and YYEKEE (reference sequence). J lost 0 bases, V lost 4 bases, and 4 bases had no gene match. CDR3: CASSRDRPSYEQYF. The DNA of the CDR3 is TGTGCCAGCAGCCGGGACAGACCCTCCTACGAGCAGTACTTC. The variable domain in full, completed from reference TRBV5-5 and TRBJ2-7, reads DAGVTQSPTHLIKTRGQQVTLRCSPISGHKSVSWYQQVLGQGPQFIFQYYEKEERGRGNFPDRFSARQFPNYSSELNVNALLLGDSALYLCASSRDRPSYEQYFGPGTRLTVT.

This rearrangement joins TRBV6-5 to TRBJ1-1; TRBD1 matches at 10 bases. V gave up 4 bases and J gave up 5 bases; unmatched junction bases: 4. The CDR3 extends over 14 amino acids. The germline CDR1 and CDR2 sequences are MNHEY and SVGAGI. CDR3 region: CASSLTGGQTEAFF. CDR3 coding DNA: TGTGCCAGCAGTTTGACAGGGGGCCAGACTGAAGCTTTCTTT.

A word on this clone: At one of its ends the junction is not consistent with the germline gene, which may arise from a read error. The chain has TRBV20-1 and TRBJ2-7; D remains ambiguous. Germline CDR1 DFQATT, CDR2 SNEGSKA (reference sequence). The CDR3 covers 10 residues. The CDR3 protein is CSARGMSVYF. CDR3 DNA: TGCAGTGCTAGGGGCATGAGCGTGTATTTC.

This chain uses TRBV6-5 with TRBJ2-7, with D possibly matching TRBD2 (7 bases). CDR1 is MNHEY, CDR2 SVGAGI, per germline. The CDR3 consists of 10 residues. As DNA, the CDR3 is TGTGAAGGGGGGGGTCTCGAGCAGTACTTC. This translates into CEGGGLEQYF.